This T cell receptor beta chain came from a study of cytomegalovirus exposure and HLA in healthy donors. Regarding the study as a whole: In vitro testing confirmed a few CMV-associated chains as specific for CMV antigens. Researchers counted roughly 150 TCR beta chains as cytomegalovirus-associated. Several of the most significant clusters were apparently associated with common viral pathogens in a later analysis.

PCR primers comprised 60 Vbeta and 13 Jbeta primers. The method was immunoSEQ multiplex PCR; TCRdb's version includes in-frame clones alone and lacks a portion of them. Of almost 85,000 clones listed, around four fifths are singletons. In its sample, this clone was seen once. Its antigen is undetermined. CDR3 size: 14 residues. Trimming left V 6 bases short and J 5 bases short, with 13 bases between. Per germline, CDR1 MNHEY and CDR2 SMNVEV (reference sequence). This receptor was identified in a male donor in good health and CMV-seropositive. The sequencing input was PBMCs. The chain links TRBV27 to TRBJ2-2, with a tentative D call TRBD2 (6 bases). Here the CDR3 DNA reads TGTGCCAGCAGGGGACTCGGAGTTACCGGGGAGCTGTTTTTT. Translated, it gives CASRGLGVTGELFF.